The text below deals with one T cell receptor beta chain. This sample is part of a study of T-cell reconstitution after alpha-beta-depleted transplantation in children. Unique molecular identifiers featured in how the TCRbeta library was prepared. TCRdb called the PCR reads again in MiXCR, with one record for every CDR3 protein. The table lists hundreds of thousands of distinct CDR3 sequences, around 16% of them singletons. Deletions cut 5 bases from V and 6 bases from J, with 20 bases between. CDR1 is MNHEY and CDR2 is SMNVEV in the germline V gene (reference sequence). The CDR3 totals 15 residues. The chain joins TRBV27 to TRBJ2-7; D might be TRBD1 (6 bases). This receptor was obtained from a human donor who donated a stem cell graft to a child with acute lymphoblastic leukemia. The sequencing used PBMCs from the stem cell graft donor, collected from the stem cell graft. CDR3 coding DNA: TGTGCCAGCAGTCCTATGACAGGTGGACTGGGCGAGCAGTACTTC. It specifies CASSPMTGGLGEQYF.